A selection of T cell receptor beta chains follows, all from one sample in a study of T cell repertoires in cytomegalovirus infection. Each CDR3 protein is one row after TCRdb ran MiXCR on the reads. The repertoire holds some 800,000 distinct CDR3 sequences, with around 29% as singletons. Their antigens are not known. Specimen: cultured CD8+ T cells from PBMCs, collected from culture after CMV antigen stimulation. The receptors were gathered from a human donor in good health (CMV status not recorded). Some clones in this sample may be carry-over from other donors' samples. Both conserved end residues are trimmed from each CDR3.

TRBV6-2/TRBV6-3	TRBJ2-3	ASSRIYSLSTDTQY
TRBV27	TRBJ1-5	ASRNTANQPQH
TRBV4-1	TRBJ2-2	ASSQALGELF
TRBV20-1	TRBJ1-4	SGQPTNEKLF
TRBV19	TRBJ1-1	ASSIPPGNTEAF
TRBV10-3	TRBJ2-2	AISGTLSRPGTGELF
TRBV7-9	TRBJ2-1	ASSKSLADLNEQF
TRBV6-2/TRBV6-3	TRBJ1-6	ASSSETGRYNSPLH
TRBV6-2/TRBV6-3	TRBJ1-6	ATEGVGNSPLH
TRBV4-1	TRBJ2-1	ASSQKQGALPYNEQF
TRBV19	TRBJ1-2	ASSTHLADSYGYT
TRBV7-5	TRBJ1-2	ISVPEAYRYIPLNYGYT